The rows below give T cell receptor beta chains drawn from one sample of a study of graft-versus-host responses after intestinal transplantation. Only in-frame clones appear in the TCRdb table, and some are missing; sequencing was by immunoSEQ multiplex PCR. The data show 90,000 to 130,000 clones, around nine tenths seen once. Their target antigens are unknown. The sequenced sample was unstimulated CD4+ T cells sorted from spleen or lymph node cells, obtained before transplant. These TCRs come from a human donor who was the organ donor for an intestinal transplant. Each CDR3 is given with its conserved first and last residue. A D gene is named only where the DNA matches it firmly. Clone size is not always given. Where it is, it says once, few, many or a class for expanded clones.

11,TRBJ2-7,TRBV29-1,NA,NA,CSVEEANEQYF,TGCAGCGTTGAAGAAGCCAACGAGCAGTACTTC
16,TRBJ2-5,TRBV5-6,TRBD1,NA,CASSLVWTGDQETQYF,TGTGCCAGCAGCTTGGTTTGGACAGGCGACCAAGAGACCCAGTACTTC
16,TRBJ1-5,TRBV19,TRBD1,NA,CASSPADRTPHQPQHF,TGTGCCAGTAGTCCTGCGGACAGGACCCCTCATCAGCCCCAGCATTTT
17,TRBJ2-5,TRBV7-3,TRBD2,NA,CASSRSGRGIVGETQYF,TGTGCCAGCAGCCGTAGCGGGAGAGGTATAGTTGGAGAGACCCAGTACTTC
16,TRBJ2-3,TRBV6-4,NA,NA,CASSDSSRGGTDTQYF,TGTGCCAGCAGTGACTCGAGCCGGGGAGGCACAGATACGCAGTATTTT
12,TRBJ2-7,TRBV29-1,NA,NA,CSVGEGSYEQYF,TGCAGCGTTGGAGAGGGGTCCTACGAGCAGTACTTC
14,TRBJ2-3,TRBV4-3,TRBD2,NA,CASSQEAGADTQYF,TGCGCCAGCAGCCAAGAAGCGGGAGCAGATACGCAGTATTTT
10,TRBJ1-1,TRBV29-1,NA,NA,CSVVISEAFF,TGCAGCGTGGTTATCTCTGAAGCTTTCTTT
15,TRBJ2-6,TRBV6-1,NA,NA,CASSPLLTGANVLTF,TGTGCCAGCAGTCCCCTCTTGACCGGGGCCAACGTCCTGACTTTC
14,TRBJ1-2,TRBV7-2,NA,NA,CASRIGGDLYGYTF,TGTGCCAGCAGAATAGGGGGGGATTTGTATGGCTACACCTTC
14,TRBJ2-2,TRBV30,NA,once,CAWTKGLNTGELFF,TGTGCCTGGACCAAAGGCCTAAACACCGGGGAGCTGTTTTTT
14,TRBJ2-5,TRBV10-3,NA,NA,CAISELTGEETQYF,TGTGCCATCAGTGAGCTAACCGGGGAAGAGACCCAGTACTTC
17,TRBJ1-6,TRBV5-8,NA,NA,CASSLGDSPSYNSPLHF,TGTGCCAGCAGCTTGGGGGACTCGCCTAGCTATAATTCACCCCTCCACTTT
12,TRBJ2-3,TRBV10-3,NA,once,CATRAGADTQYF,TGTGCCACCAGGGCCGGGGCAGATACGCAGTATTTT
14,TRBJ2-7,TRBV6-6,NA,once,CASSRAMGGREQYF,TGTGCCAGCAGTCGAGCCATGGGGGGCCGCGAGCAGTACTTC
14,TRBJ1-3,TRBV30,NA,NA,CAWSVTGTGNTIYF,TGTGCCTGGAGTGTAACAGGGACTGGAAACACCATATATTTT
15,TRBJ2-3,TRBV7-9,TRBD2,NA,CASSFAGVRTDTQYF,TGTGCCAGCAGCTTCGCGGGAGTGAGGACAGATACGCAGTATTTT
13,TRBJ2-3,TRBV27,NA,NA,CASRPTLTDTQYF,TGTGCCAGCCGACCCACCCTCACAGATACGCAGTATTTT
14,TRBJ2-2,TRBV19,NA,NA,CASSIASGTGELFF,TGTGCCAGTAGTATAGCTTCGGGGACCGGGGAGCTGTTTTTT
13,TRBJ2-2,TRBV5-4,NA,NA,CASRRGADGELFF,TGTGCCAGCCGCCGGGGGGCAGACGGGGAGCTGTTTTTT
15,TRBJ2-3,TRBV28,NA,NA,CASSFRQYSTDTQYF,TGTGCCAGCAGTTTTAGACAGTACAGCACAGATACGCAGTATTTT
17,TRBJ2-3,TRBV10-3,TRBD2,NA,CAIGLAGGPQRTDTQYF,TGTGCCATTGGACTAGCGGGAGGGCCGCAGCGCACAGATACGCAGTATTTT
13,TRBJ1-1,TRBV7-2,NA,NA,CASSWGQNTEAFF,TGTGCCAGCAGCTGGGGACAGAACACTGAAGCTTTCTTT
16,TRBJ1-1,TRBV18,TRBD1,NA,CASSPATGVRGTEAFF,TGTGCCAGCTCACCAGCGACAGGGGTTCGGGGCACTGAAGCTTTCTTT
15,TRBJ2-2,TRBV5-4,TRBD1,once,CASSPPDRGAGELFF,TGTGCCAGCAGCCCTCCGGACAGGGGGGCCGGGGAGCTGTTTTTT
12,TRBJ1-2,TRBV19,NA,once,CASREFNYGYTF,TGTGCCAGCCGGGAGTTTAACTATGGCTACACCTTC
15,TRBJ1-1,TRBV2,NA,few,CASSRAMGGDTEAFF,TGTGCCAGCAGTCGAGCGATGGGGGGGGACACTGAAGCTTTCTTT
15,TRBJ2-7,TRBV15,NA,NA,CATSRDLAVSYEQYF,TGTGCCACCAGCAGAGATCTGGCGGTATCCTACGAGCAGTACTTC
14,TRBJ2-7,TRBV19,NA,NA,CASSIDPTAYEQYF,TGTGCCAGTAGTATAGATCCCACCGCCTACGAGCAGTACTTC
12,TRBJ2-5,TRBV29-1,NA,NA,CSVEPRLRTQYF,TGCAGCGTTGAGCCTAGGTTGAGGACCCAGTACTTC
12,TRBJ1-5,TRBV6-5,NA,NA,CASGDPNQPQHF,TGTGCCAGTGGGGACCCTAATCAGCCCCAGCATTTT
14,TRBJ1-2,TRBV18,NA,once,CASSPPVQNYGYTF,TGTGCCAGCTCACCACCGGTCCAGAACTATGGCTACACCTTC
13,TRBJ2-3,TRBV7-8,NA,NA,CASSFTGLDTQYF,TGTGCCAGCAGCTTTACCGGCCTAGATACGCAGTATTTT
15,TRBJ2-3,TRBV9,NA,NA,CASSVGPGDPDTQYF,TGTGCCAGCAGCGTAGGTCCGGGGGACCCAGATACGCAGTATTTT
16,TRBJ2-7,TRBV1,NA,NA,CTSSQVRTSGSDEQYF,TGCACCAGCAGCCAAGTCCGCACTAGCGGGAGCGACGAGCAGTACTTC
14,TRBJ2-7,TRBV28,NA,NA,CASSSQGGSYEQYF,TGTGCCAGCTCCTCGCAGGGTGGATCCTACGAGCAGTACTTC
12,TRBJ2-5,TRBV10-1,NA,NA,CASSEIEGPQYF,TGCGCCAGCAGTGAGATTGAGGGGCCCCAGTACTTC
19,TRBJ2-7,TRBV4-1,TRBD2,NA,CASSQVGLAGNPLSYEQYF,TGCGCCAGCAGCCAAGTAGGGCTAGCGGGAAACCCCCTCTCCTACGAGCAGTACTTC
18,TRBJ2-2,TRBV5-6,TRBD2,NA,CASSAGLAGGPEGRELFF,TGTGCCAGCAGCGCCGGACTAGCGGGAGGGCCGGAGGGCCGGGAGCTGTTTTTT
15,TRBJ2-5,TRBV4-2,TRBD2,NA,CASSQVGGSTGAQYF,TGTGCCAGCAGCCAAGTCGGCGGGAGCACGGGTGCCCAGTACTTC
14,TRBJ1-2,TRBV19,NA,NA,CASSWPATNYGYTF,TGTGCCAGTAGTTGGCCGGCTACTAACTATGGCTACACCTTC
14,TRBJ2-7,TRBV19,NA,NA,CASRTGPKGDEQYF,TGTGCCAGTAGGACAGGTCCTAAGGGTGACGAGCAGTACTTC
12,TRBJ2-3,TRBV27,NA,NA,CASSPGTDTQYF,TGTGCCAGCAGTCCAGGGACAGATACGCAGTATTTT
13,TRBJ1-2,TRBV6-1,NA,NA,CASSGNVNYGYTF,TGTGCCAGCAGTGGGAACGTTAACTATGGCTACACCTTC
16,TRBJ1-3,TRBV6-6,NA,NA,CASSGVLTGPGNTIYF,TGTGCCAGCAGTGGGGTTCTAACAGGGCCTGGAAACACCATATATTTT